Below, 19 T cell receptor beta chains from the same sample are listed, as sequenced in a study of cytomegalovirus exposure and HLA in healthy donors. Primers included in the PCR were 60 Vbeta and 13 Jbeta primers. Here immunoSEQ multiplex PCR was the method, and the copy in TCRdb shows in-frame clones only, minus some. The sample lists some 200,000 clones; about 9% were seen once. Specimen: PBMCs. All receptors derive from a woman younger than 45 in good health and CMV-seropositive.

J is TRBJ1-3 and V is TRBV7-8, with 7 bases fitting TRBD1. The CDR3 runs to 16 residues. Germline CDR1 SGHVS, CDR2 FQNEAQ. J gave up 0 bases and V 4 bases, and 6 bases lay outside the gene matches. DNA of the CDR3: TGTGCCAGCAGCTACTTACGGGACAGCTCTGGAAACACCATATATTTT. It translates to CASSYLRDSSGNTIYF.

V gene TRBV5-1 combines with J gene TRBJ2-3; 8 nucleotides line up with TRBD2. The length of the CDR3 is 14 residues. Germline V gene lookup returns CDR1 SGHRS and CDR2 YFSETQ. Trimming cost V 5 bases and J 5 bases; bases outside gene matches: 7. The CDR3 loop reads CASRTSAQVDTQYF. In nucleotides, the CDR3 is TGCGCCAGCAGGACTAGCGCCCAGGTAGATACGCAGTATTTT.

This clone was counted a few times. The chain has TRBV19 and TRBJ1-1; weak D call: TRBD1 (6 bases). The V gene lost 6 bases and the J gene lost 1 base, with 12 bases spanning the gap. From germline, CDR1 is LNHDA and CDR2 SQIVND (reference sequence). The CDR3 consists of 14 residues. The CDR3 region is CASSGTGSNTEAFF. The CDR3, as DNA: TGTGCCAGTAGCGGAACAGGGTCGAACACTGAAGCTTTCTTT.

This rearrangement joins TRBV10-2 to TRBJ2-2; 7 nucleotides agree with TRBD2. CDR1 and CDR2 from the germline V gene are WSHSY and SAAADI. This CDR3 is 16 amino acids long. With V trimmed by 10 bases and J by 6 bases, 17 bases remained unmatched. CDR3 sequence (DNA): TGCGCCACCAGAGGAGGGCCGGGGGGTGATGCCGGGGAGCTGTTTTTT. Encoded protein: CATRGGPGGDAGELFF.

This clone was picked up a small number of times. The chain has TRBV4-2 and TRBJ2-1, with D uncertain. This CDR3 comprises 12 residues. Germline CDR1 is LGHNA and CDR2 is YNFKEQ. V dropped 2 bases and J dropped 8 bases, with 7 bases sitting between them. The CDR3 nucleotides read TGTGCCAGCAGCCAAATAGTCGATGAGCAGTTCTTC. Its translation is CASSQIVDEQFF.

This clone has just a few counts. The J gene is TRBJ2-7, the V gene TRBV6-1; the match to TRBD1 covers 7 bases. The CDR3 has 15 residues. The V and J ends lost 8 bases and 2 bases, in that order; junction bases with no gene match: 12. In germline, CDR1 is MNHNS, CDR2 SASEGT. CDR3 protein: CASVATGTATYEQYF. The CDR3 nucleotides are TGTGCCAGCGTGGCAACCGGGACAGCAACCTACGAGCAGTACTTC.

The CDR3: CASSRGDSSGGEKLFF. As DNA, the CDR3 is TGCGCCAGCAGCCGAGGGGACAGTTCAGGCGGTGAAAAACTGTTTTTT. The gene calls are TRBV4-1 and TRBJ1-4; the match to TRBD1 covers 7 bases. The J segment lost 7 bases and the V segment lost 4 bases, leaving 12 bases of the junction unmatched. Germline CDR1 reads MGHRA; CDR2 reads YSYEKL. The CDR3 is made up of 16 amino acids.

V and J are TRBV20-1 and TRBJ1-2, with D unresolved. The CDR3 spans 11 residues. V was trimmed by 0 bases and J by 7 bases, leaving 6 bases between them. Germline assignment: CDR1 DFQATT and CDR2 SNEGSKA (reference sequence). The CDR3 sequence is CSAREAGGYTF. In DNA, the CDR3 is TGCAGTGCTAGAGAGGCGGGTGGCTACACCTTC.

V and J are TRBV7-7 and TRBJ2-7; 8 nucleotides agree with TRBD1. The junction had 5 bases not matched to a gene; V was cut back by 1 base and J by 0 bases. This CDR3 is 16 amino acids long. Germline CDR1 is SSHAT and CDR2 is FNYEAQ (reference sequence). In DNA, the CDR3 is TGTGCCAGCAGCTTAGGTTCCGGGACAGGCTCCTACGAGCAGTACTTC. This gives the protein CASSLGSGTGSYEQYF.

This clone was found a few times. J is TRBJ2-7 and V is TRBV7-9; TRBD1 is a possible D gene (6 bases). Per germline, CDR1 SEHNR and CDR2 FQNEAQ (reference sequence). The length of the CDR3 is 14 residues. Trimming pared 5 bases from V and 3 bases from J, leaving 14 bases between. Here the CDR3 reads CASSMGHGDYEQYF. In DNA form, the CDR3 reads TGTGCCAGCAGCATGGGACACGGAGACTACGAGCAGTACTTC.

This clone was seen a few times. The CDR3 loop is CASSLDFQGGGYTF. DNA for the CDR3: TGTGCCAGCAGCTTAGACTTTCAGGGGGGCGGCTACACCTTC. The chain couples TRBV7-2 to TRBJ1-2, with TRBD1 matching over 7 bases. The junction had 7 bases not matched to a gene; V was cut back by 1 base and J by 8 bases. The CDR3 runs to 14 residues. Germline loops: CDR1 SGHTA, CDR2 FQGNSA.

This chain connects TRBV10-1 to TRBJ2-1; 10 bases line up with TRBD2. Trimming took 0 bases from V and 12 from J; bases not matched to a gene: 8. From germline, CDR1 is WNHNN and CDR2 SYGVQD (reference sequence). This CDR3 is 15 amino acids long. CDR3 nucleotide sequence: TGCGCCAGCAGTGAGTCGAGCGGGAGGGCCGGTGGGCAGTTCTTC. This sequence encodes CASSESSGRAGGQFF.

The rearrangement joins TRBV15 to TRBJ1-3; a weak D match, TRBD1 (6 bases). CDR1 and CDR2 (germline): LNHNV, YYDKDF (reference sequence). This CDR3 has 15 residues. V shed 0 bases and J shed 6 bases, with 12 bases lying between them. For the CDR3, the DNA is TGTGCCACCAGCAGAGACGGACAGAGAGTAAACACCATATATTTT. Protein sequence: CATSRDGQRVNTIYF.

This clone was seen a handful of times. Sequence at one end of the junction differs from germline and may be a read error. This rearrangement joins TRBV5-1 to TRBJ2-1; a weak D match, TRBD2 (5 bases). Germline V lookup: CDR1 SGHRS, CDR2 YFSETQ. CDR3 length: 13 residues. DNA for the CDR3: TGCGCCAGCAGTTTGGACTCGTACAATGAGCAGTTCTTC. Its protein product is CASSLDSYNEQFF.

In its sample, this clone was seen a few times. The chain employs TRBV29-1 and TRBJ2-3; 8 nucleotides match TRBD2. The length of the CDR3 is 18 residues. Germline V gene data show CDR1 as SQVTM and CDR2 as ANQGSEA. V was pared by 6 bases and J by 0 bases, with 17 bases of the junction left unmatched. This chain's CDR3 is CSVLAREGVDSSTDTQYF. DNA of the CDR3: TGCAGCGTCCTCGCCCGGGAGGGGGTTGACTCTAGCACAGATACGCAGTATTTT.

The V call is TRBV7-7, the J call TRBJ2-1; D possibly corresponds to TRBD1 (6 bases). There are 13 residues in the CDR3. The V gene's germline CDR1 is SSHAT and CDR2 FNYEAQ (reference sequence). With 5 bases removed from V and 4 bases from J, the gap between germline ends came to 9 bases. The CDR3 sequence: CASSLDSYNEQFF. CDR3 coding DNA: TGTGCCAGCAGCCTGGACAGTTACAATGAGCAGTTCTTC.

This clone has a handful of counts. The chain combines TRBV11-3 with TRBJ2-7, with TRBD2 identical over 7 bases. V lost 2 bases, J lost 4 bases, and 8 bases stayed unmatched. The CDR3 runs 15 residues. CDR1 and CDR2 (germline): SGHNT, YENEEA. The CDR3 DNA is TGTGCCAGCAGCTTATCAGGGAGCGGGGCTTACGAGCAGTACTTC. Protein: CASSLSGSGAYEQYF.

Only a few counts were recorded for this clone. The rearrangement joins TRBV7-2 to TRBJ2-5, with 9 bases matching TRBD2. The CDR3 has 17 amino acids. J gave up 3 bases and V 0 bases, and 8 bases lay outside the gene matches. Germline loops: CDR1 SGHTA, CDR2 FQGNSA. Here the CDR3 DNA reads TGTGCCAGCAGCTTAGCGCTATGGGCTAGCGGGAAAGAGACCCAGTACTTC. Amino acid sequence: CASSLALWASGKETQYF.

The V and J genes are TRBV7-9 and TRBJ2-3; D is unresolved. CDR3 length: 12 amino acids. Germline-derived CDR1 and CDR2 are SEHNR and FQNEAQ (reference sequence). V was cut by 5 bases and J by 6 bases, with 9 bases left in between. This CDR3 is CASSLRWDTQYF. The CDR3 bases are TGTGCCAGCAGCCTGCGGTGGGATACGCAGTATTTT. The full variable domain, rest sourced from reference TRBV7-9 and TRBJ2-3, is DTGVSQNPRHKITKRGQNVTFRCDPISEHNRLYWYRQTLGQGPEFLTYFQNEAQLEKSRLLSDRFSAERPKGSFSTLEIQRTEQGDSAMYLCASSLRWDTQYFGPGTRLTVL.